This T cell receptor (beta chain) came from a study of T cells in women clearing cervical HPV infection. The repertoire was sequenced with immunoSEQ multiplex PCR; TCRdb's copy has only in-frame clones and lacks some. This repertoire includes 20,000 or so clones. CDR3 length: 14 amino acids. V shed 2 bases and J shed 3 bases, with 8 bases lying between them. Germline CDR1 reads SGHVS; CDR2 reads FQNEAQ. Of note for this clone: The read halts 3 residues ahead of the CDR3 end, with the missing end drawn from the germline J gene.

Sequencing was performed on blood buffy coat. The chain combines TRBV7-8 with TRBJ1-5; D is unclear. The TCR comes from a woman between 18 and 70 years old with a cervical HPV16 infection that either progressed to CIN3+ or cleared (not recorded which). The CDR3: CASSLSLNNQPQHF. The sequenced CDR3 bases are TGTGCCAGCAGCTTAAGTCTAAACAATCAGCCC. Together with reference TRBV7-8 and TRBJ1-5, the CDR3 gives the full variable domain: GAGVSQSPRYKVAKRGQDVALRCDPISGHVSLFWYQQALGQGPEFLTYFQNEAQLDKSGLPSDRFFAERPEGSVSTLKIQRTQQEDSAVYLCASSLSLNNQPQHFGDGTRLSIL.